The T cell receptor (beta chain) under discussion was sequenced for a study of shared clonotypes between healthy human individuals. CDR3 length: 14 residues. The germline V gene has CDR1 LGHNT and CDR2 FRNRAP. V shed 1 base and J shed 1 base, with 7 bases lying between them. Clones were read by immunoSEQ multiplex PCR, and TCRdb kept only the in-frame ones, dropping some. The table lists under 600,000 clones, 98% of them singletons, with 0.25% to 0.35% in the top ten. Findings and limits, study-wide: Donor scarcity curtailed the genetic and exposure-history diversity represented herein.

For this clone: Its specificity is unknown.

Selected positively for CCR7 and CD45RO-negative, naive CD8 cells excluded terminally differentiated effector memory CD45RA+ cells. Every one of the donors was a Caucasian adult that lived in Nashville, Tennessee. This TCR derives from a man aged 30 to 39 in good health. The sample comprised naive CD8+ T cells sorted from blood. V is TRBV12-5 and J is TRBJ1-1, with unresolved D. CDR3 nucleotides: TGTGCTAGTGGTTTGGGGATACAGAACACTGAAGCTTTCTTT. Translation gives CASGLGIQNTEAFF.